A selection of T cell receptor beta chains follows, all from one sample in a study of blood T cell repertoires in COVID-19. Clones were sequenced by immunoSEQ multiplex PCR, and TCRdb holds only the in-frame ones, with some missing. Of fewer than 350,000 clones listed, almost 90% are singletons. Sample: PBMCs or T cells enriched from blood (not recorded which). These receptors originate from a woman aged 18-29 years with acute COVID-19. The CDR3 runs from the conserved cysteine through the conserved F or W. A D gene is named only where the DNA matches it firmly.

v_gene: TRBV11-2
d_gene: .
j_gene: TRBJ2-1
CDR3nt: TGTGCCAGCAGCCCCCTCCTAGCTCTACCCCATCGGCAGTTCTTC
CDR3aa: CASSPLLALPHRQFF

v_gene: TRBV7-2
d_gene: .
j_gene: TRBJ2-1
CDR3nt: TGTGCCAGCAATCCCGATGCCCCCGGGACCTACAATGAGCAGTTCTTC
CDR3aa: CASNPDAPGTYNEQFF

v_gene: TRBV5-1
d_gene: .
j_gene: TRBJ1-1
CDR3nt: TGCGCCAGCAGCATTGACAGCATGAACACTGAAGCTTTCTTT
CDR3aa: CASSIDSMNTEAFF

v_gene: TRBV6-4
d_gene: .
j_gene: TRBJ1-6
CDR3nt: TGTGCCAGCAGCCCGGGTTCACCCCTCCACTTT
CDR3aa: CASSPGSPLHF

v_gene: TRBV5-4
d_gene: .
j_gene: TRBJ2-3
CDR3nt: TGTGCCAGCAGCCCTGGACTGGGGTGGGATACGCAGTATTTT
CDR3aa: CASSPGLGWDTQYF

v_gene: TRBV19
d_gene: TRBD1
j_gene: TRBJ2-7
CDR3nt: TGTGCCAGTACAGGGGGATACGAGCAGTACTTC
CDR3aa: CASTGGYEQYF

v_gene: TRBV10-3
d_gene: .
j_gene: TRBJ1-6
CDR3nt: TGTGCCATCAGTGAGTTTGCGGTGGCCTTTTCACCCCTCCACTTT
CDR3aa: CAISEFAVAFSPLHF

v_gene: TRBV27
d_gene: TRBD1
j_gene: TRBJ2-7
CDR3nt: TGTGCCAGCACTGTGACAGGGGGGGCCTACGAGCAGTACTTC
CDR3aa: CASTVTGGAYEQYF

v_gene: TRBV7-8
d_gene: .
j_gene: TRBJ2-6
CDR3nt: TGTGCCAGCAGCTTAGATGAGGGGCTCAGGCGGGGGCGCTCCGGGGCCAACGTCCTGACTTTC
CDR3aa: CASSLDEGLRRGRSGANVLTF

v_gene: TRBV7-9
d_gene: .
j_gene: TRBJ2-1
CDR3nt: TGTGCCAGCAGCTTTGGAGGCAGGTCCTACAATGAGCAGTTCTTC
CDR3aa: CASSFGGRSYNEQFF